Here is one T cell receptor (beta chain) with its context. The antigen is unknown. Assay used: immunoSEQ multiplex PCR; TCRdb lists only in-frame clones, some missing. The sample records about 130,000 clones, roughly 93% being singletons. This entry is derived from a study of T cell responses to AZD1222 COVID-19 vaccine. Study results and caveats: Donors were mostly white British, more females; clonal diversity possibly underestimated.

V gave up 3 bases and J gave up 11 bases; unmatched junction bases: 17. This CDR3 contains 16 residues. CDR1 and CDR2 from the germline V gene are SEHNR and FQNEAQ (reference sequence). The specimen comprised peripheral blood, sampled 28 days after the second AZD1222 dose. The receptor's source is an adult who received the AZD1222 COVID-19 vaccine. This sequence joins TRBV7-9 and TRBJ2-3; the match to TRBD2 covers 7 bases. The CDR3 sequence: CASSFPGAGAQDGQYF. CDR3 coding DNA: TGTGCCAGCAGCTTTCCTGGGGCGGGAGCTCAGGACGGGCAGTATTTT.